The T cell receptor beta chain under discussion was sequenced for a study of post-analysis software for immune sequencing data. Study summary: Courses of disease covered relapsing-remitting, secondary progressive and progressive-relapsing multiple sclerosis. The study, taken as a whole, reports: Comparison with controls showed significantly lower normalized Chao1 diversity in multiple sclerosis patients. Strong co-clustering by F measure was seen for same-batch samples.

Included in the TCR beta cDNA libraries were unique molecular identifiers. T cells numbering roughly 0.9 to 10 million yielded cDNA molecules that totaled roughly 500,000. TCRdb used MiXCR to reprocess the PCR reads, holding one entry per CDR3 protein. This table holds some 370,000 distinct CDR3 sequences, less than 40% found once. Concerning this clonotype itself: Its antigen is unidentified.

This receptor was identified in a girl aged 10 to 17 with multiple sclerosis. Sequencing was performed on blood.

The CDR3 loop is CASSLKAGENYGYTF. In DNA form, the CDR3 reads TGTGCCAGCAGTTTAAAGGCGGGGGAAAACTATGGCTACACCTTC. J is TRBJ1-2 and V is TRBV27, with D perhaps matching TRBD1 (5 bases). Germline V gene lookup returns CDR1 MNHEY and CDR2 SMNVEV (reference sequence). This CDR3 region has 15 residues. V lost 2 bases and J lost 2, with 12 bases in between.